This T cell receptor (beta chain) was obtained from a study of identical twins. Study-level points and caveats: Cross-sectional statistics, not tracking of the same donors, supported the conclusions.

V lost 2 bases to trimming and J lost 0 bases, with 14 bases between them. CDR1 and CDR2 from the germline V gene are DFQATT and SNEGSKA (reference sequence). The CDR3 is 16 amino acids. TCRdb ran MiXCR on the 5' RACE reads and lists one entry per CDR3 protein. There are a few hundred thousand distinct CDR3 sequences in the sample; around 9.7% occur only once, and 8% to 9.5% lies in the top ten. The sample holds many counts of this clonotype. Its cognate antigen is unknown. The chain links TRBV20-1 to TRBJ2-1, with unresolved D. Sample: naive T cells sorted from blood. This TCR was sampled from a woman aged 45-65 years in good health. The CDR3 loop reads CSARPISPSSYNEQFF. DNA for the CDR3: TGCAGTGCTAGACCAATCTCCCCTAGCTCCTACAATGAGCAGTTCTTC.